The clone carrying this T cell receptor beta chain has just a few counts. Its specificity is unknown. Germline CDR1 MNHEY, CDR2 SVGAGI. After removal of 6 bases from V and 0 bases from J, the junction contained 14 bases not matched to a gene. There are 20 residues in the CDR3. These data originate in a study of T-cell reconstitution after alpha-beta-depleted transplantation in children. Unique molecular identifiers were used to barcode this TCRbeta library. In TCRdb, the PCR reads were re-called with MiXCR into one record per CDR3 protein. The sample holds around 580,000 distinct CDR3 sequences, 27% seen once. Study findings and constraints: After one year, T-cell counts and TCRbeta diversity mostly came from new T cells. From surviving recipient T cells and thymic progenitors came the high day-60 TCRbeta diversity observed in some patients. Reports say that about two months after transplant, the alpha-beta T cells came out of several hundred graft clones that had expanded.

The rearrangement links TRBV6-5 to TRBJ2-7, with TRBD2 matching 16 bases. The TCR was taken from a boy in the first two years of life with Wiskott-Aldrich syndrome, due to receive a stem cell transplant. The sample here was PBMCs, taken before TCRalphabeta/CD19-depleted stem cell transplant. CDR3 sequence (DNA): TGTGCCAGCAGCGCCGGGACTAGCGGGAGGGCCTTCCGCGTCTCCTACGAGCAGTACTTC. Translated, it gives CASSAGTSGRAFRVSYEQYF.